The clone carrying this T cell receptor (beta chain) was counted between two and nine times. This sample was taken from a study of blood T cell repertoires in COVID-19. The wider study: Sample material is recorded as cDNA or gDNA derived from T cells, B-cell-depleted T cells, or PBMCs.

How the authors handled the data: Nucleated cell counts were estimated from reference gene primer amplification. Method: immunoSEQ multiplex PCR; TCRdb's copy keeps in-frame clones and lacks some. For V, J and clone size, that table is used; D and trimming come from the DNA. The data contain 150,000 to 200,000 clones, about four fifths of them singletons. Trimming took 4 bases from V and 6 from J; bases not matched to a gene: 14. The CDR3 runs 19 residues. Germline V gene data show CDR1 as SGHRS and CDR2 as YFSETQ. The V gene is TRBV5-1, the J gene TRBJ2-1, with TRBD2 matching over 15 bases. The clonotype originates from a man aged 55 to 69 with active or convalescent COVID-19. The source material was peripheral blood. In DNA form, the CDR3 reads TGCGCCAGCAGCAGATGGACTAGCGGGGGGGCCGTTTTGGGCAATGAGCAGTTCTTC. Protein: CASSRWTSGGAVLGNEQFF. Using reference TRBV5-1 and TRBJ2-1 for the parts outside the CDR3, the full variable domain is KAGVTQTPRYLIKTRGQQVTLSCSPISGHRSVSWYQQTPGQGLQFLFEYFSETQRNKGNFPGRFSGRQFSNSRSEMNVSTLELGDSALYLCASSRWTSGGAVLGNEQFFGPGTRLTVL.